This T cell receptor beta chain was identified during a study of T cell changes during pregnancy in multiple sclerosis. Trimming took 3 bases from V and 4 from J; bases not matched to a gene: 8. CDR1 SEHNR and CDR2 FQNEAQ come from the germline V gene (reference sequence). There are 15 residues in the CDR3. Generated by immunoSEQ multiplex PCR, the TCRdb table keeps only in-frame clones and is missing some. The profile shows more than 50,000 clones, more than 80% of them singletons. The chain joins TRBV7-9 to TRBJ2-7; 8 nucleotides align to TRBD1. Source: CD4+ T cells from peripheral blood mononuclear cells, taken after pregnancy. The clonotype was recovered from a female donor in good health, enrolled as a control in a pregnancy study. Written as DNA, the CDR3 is TGTGCCAGCAGCTTTCAGACAGGGGCCGCGTACGAGCAGTACTTC. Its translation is CASSFQTGAAYEQYF.